Following are 12 T cell receptor beta chains from one sample sequenced in a study of OX40 agonist ivuxolimab in advanced cancers. Libraries were built with the immunoSEQ multiplex PCR assay. The table was pulled from immuneACCESS by TCRdb, which kept in-frame rearrangements only. Such tables lose some clones; where checked, under half of the loss comes from unresolved V genes, and the rest has no known cause. A total of fewer than 95,000 clones appear in this sample, around 84% of them only once. Around 6.6% of the sample is taken by the ten largest. The sample was CD4+ or CD8+ T cells sorted from blood, taken in a trial of the OX40 agonist ivuxolimab. These receptors were collected from an adult with an advanced solid tumor such as melanoma, head and neck, liver or kidney cancer.

The chain recombines TRBV6-4 with TRBJ2-3, with 12 bases that match TRBD2. The trim removed 2 bases at V and 6 bases at J, leaving 3 bases unmatched. The germline CDR1 and CDR2 sequences are MRHNA and SNTAGT. This CDR3 is built from 15 residues. Here the CDR3 DNA reads TGTGCCAGCAGTGACGGACTAGCGGGGAGTGATACGCAGTATTTT. Translated: CASSDGLAGSDTQYF.

The V call is TRBV19, the J call TRBJ2-1, with D possibly called TRBD1 or TRBD2 (5 bases each). V gave up 7 bases and J gave up 8 bases, with 21 bases separating them. Germline CDR1 reads LNHDA; CDR2 reads SQIVND (reference sequence). This CDR3 has 15 amino acids. DNA for the CDR3: TGTGCCAGTACCCTTGGGACCAGCGGCTTGTATGAGCAGTTCTTC. This encodes CASTLGTSGLYEQFF.

The chain combines TRBV6-5 with TRBJ2-7; 10 bases map to TRBD1. Trimming took 0 bases from V and 2 from J; bases not matched to a gene: 4. The germline CDR1 and CDR2 sequences are MNHEY and SVGAGI. The length of the CDR3 is 16 residues. CDR3 in amino acids: CASSYSRQGATYEQYV. In DNA form, the CDR3 reads TGTGCCAGCAGTTACTCGAGACAGGGGGCGACCTACGAGCAGTACGTC.

The rearrangement uses TRBV11-2 and TRBJ1-6, with D maybe TRBD1 (5 bases). The CDR3 extends over 15 amino acids. Trimming stripped 1 base from V and 1 base from J, with 5 bases between. The germline V gene encodes CDR1 SGHAT and CDR2 FQNNGV. CDR3 coding DNA: TGTGCCAGCAGCTTAGGGGGGTCCTATAATTCACCCCTCCACTTT. This translates into CASSLGGSYNSPLHF. The full variable domain, with the rest looked up from reference TRBV11-2 and TRBJ1-6, is EAGVAQSPRYKIIEKRQSVAFWCNPISGHATLYWYQQILGQGPKLLIQFQNNGVVDDSQLPKDRFSAERLKGVDSTLKIQPAKLEDSAVYLCASSLGGSYNSPLHFGNGTRLTVT.

The chain uses TRBV28 and TRBJ2-6, with 8 bases aligning to TRBD1. Germline CDR1 MDHEN, CDR2 SYDVKM. The CDR3 is 16 residues long. The ends lost 8 bases at V and 3 bases at J; junction bases unmatched: 9. CDR3 sequence: CASSRVDRGGANVLTF. In DNA form, the CDR3 reads TGTGCCAGCTCGCGGGTAGACAGGGGTGGGGCCAACGTCCTGACTTTC.

The chain uses TRBV2 and TRBJ2-3; 11 bases align to TRBD2. This CDR3 is built from 17 residues. V was clipped by 3 bases and J by 2 bases; unmatched bases: 7. Germline V CDR1 and CDR2: SNHLY, FYNNEI. In DNA, the CDR3 is TGTGCCAGCAGTGATCCACTAGCGGGAGTGATCACAGATACGCAGTATTTT. It is translated as CASSDPLAGVITDTQYF. The whole variable domain, remainder taken from reference TRBV2 and TRBJ2-3, is EPEVTQTPSHQVTQMGQEVILRCVPISNHLYFYWYRQILGQKVEFLVSFYNNEISEKSEIFDDQFSVERPDGSNFTLKIRSTKLEDSAMYFCASSDPLAGVITDTQYFGPGTRLTVL.

The DNA of the CDR3 is TGTGCCAGTAGTATGCATACCCGCAAAGGGTTCCCAACCGGGGAGCTGTTTTTT. Encoded protein: CASSMHTRKGFPTGELFF. This chain connects TRBV19 to TRBJ2-2; D gene unclear. Germline lookup yields CDR1 LNHDA and CDR2 SQIVND (reference sequence). Trimming stripped 3 bases from V and 5 bases from J, with 22 bases between. The CDR3 is 18 residues long.

J is TRBJ2-1 and V is TRBV6-6; tentatively, D is TRBD1 or TRBD2 (5 bases each). The CDR3 contains 15 residues. V gave up 5 bases and J gave up 7 bases, with 18 bases separating them. From germline, CDR1 is MNHNY and CDR2 SVGAGI (reference sequence). The CDR3 coding sequence is TGTGCCAGCAGTGACCCCGGGACGCTGACTAATGAGCAGTTCTTC. Translated, it gives CASSDPGTLTNEQFF.

This chain links TRBV10-1 with TRBJ2-3; no definite D call. The CDR3 contains 12 residues. From germline, CDR1 is WNHNN and CDR2 SYGVQD (reference sequence). Trimming shortened V by 6 bases and J by 4 bases, and 8 bases separated the two germline ends. CDR3 residues: CASRGVADTQYF. The CDR3 region has the DNA TGCGCCAGCAGAGGAGTGGCAGATACGCAGTATTTT.

This chain connects TRBV6-5 to TRBJ2-7, with D tentatively TRBD1 or TRBD2 (5 bases each). CDR1 MNHEY and CDR2 SVGAGI come from the germline V gene. V lost 4 bases and J lost 7, with 20 bases in between. The CDR3 is 15 amino acids. This CDR3 is CASSSSGLGVGEQYF. DNA for the CDR3: TGTGCCAGCAGTTCTTCCGGCTTGGGGGTTGGGGAGCAGTACTTC.

The V gene is TRBV4-1, the J gene TRBJ2-1; the D is unclear. From germline, CDR1 is MGHRA and CDR2 YSYEKL. The germline V and J ends were trimmed by 0 bases and 10 bases, with 10 bases remaining between them. The CDR3 has 13 residues. CDR3 DNA: TGCGCCAGCAGCCAAGATAGAGCAAGGGAGCAGTTCTTC. This sequence encodes CASSQDRAREQFF.

V gene TRBV10-1 combines with J gene TRBJ2-2, with D possibly matching TRBD2 (7 bases). Germline loops: CDR1 WNHNN, CDR2 SYGVQD (reference sequence). This CDR3 contains 14 residues. V lost 8 bases to trimming and J lost 5 bases, with 15 bases between them. The CDR3: CASSRGGGTGELFF. Written as DNA, the CDR3 is TGCGCCAGCTCCCGCGGGGGCGGTACCGGGGAGCTGTTTTTT.